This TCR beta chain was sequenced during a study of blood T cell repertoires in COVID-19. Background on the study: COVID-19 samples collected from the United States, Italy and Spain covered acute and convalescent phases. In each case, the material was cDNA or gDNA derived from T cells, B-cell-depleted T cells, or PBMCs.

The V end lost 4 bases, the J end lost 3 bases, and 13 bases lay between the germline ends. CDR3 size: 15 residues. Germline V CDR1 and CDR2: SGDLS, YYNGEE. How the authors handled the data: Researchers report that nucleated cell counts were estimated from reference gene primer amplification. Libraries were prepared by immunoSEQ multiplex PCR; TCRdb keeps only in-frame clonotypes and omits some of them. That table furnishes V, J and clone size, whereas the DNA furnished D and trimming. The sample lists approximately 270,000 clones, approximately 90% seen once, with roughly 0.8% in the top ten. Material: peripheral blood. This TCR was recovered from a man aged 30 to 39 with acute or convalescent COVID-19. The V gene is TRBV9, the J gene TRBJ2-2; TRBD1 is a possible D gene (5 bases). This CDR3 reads CASSPRMTDTGELFF. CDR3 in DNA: TGTGCCAGCAGCCCACGCATGACAGACACCGGGGAGCTGTTTTTT.